Given below is one TCR beta chain in context. What it binds is not known. The sample comes from a study of cytomegalovirus exposure and HLA in healthy donors. Study-level results: For TCR beta chains, V- and J-gene trimming was later linked to a missense DCLRE1C variant. Most CMV-associated TCR beta chains were later found to appear HLA-restricted. With high specificity and sensitivity, the classifier reportedly diagnosed cytomegalovirus status.

V dropped 3 bases and J dropped 3 bases, with 15 bases sitting between them. Germline CDR1 is SGHDN and CDR2 is FVKESK. This CDR3 has 15 amino acids. PCR employed 60 Vbeta and 13 Jbeta primers. Generated by immunoSEQ multiplex PCR, the TCRdb table keeps only in-frame clones and is missing some. The table includes tens of thousands of clones, roughly 80% detected once. Sequencing used PBMCs. This chain connects TRBV14 to TRBJ2-7; D is perhaps TRBD1 (5 bases). This TCR was recovered from a woman between 40 and 50 years old in good health and CMV-seropositive. The CDR3 region has the DNA TGTGCCAGCAGCCAGACGCAGGGCAAAGACTACGAGCAGTACTTC. Protein: CASSQTQGKDYEQYF.